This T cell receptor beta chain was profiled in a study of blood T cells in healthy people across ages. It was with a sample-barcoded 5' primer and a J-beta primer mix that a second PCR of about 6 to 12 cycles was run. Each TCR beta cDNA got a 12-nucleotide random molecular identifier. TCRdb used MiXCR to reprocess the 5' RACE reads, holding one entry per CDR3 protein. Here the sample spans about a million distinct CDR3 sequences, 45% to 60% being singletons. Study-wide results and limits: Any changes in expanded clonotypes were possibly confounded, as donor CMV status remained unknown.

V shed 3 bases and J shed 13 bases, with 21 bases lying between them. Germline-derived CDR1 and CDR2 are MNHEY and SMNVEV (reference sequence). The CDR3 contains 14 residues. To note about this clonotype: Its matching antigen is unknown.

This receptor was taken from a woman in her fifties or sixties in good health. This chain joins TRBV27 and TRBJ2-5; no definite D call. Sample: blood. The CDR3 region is CASSFFEGRNERYF. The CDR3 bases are TGTGCCAGCAGTTTTTTTGAAGGCCGAAACGAGCGGTACTTC.